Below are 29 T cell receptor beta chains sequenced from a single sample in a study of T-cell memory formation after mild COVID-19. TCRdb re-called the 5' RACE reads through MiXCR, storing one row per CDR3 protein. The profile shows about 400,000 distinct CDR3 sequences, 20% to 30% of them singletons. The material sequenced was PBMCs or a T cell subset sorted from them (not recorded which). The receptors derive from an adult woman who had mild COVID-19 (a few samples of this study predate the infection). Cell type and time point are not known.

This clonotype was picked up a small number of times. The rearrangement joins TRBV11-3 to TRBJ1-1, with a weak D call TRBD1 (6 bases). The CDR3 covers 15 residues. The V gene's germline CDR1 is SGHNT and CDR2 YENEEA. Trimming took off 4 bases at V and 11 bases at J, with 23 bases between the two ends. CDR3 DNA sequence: TGTGCCAGCAGCTCCGGATACGGGGGGCCGAAGTCGGCTTTCTTT. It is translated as CASSSGYGGPKSAFF.

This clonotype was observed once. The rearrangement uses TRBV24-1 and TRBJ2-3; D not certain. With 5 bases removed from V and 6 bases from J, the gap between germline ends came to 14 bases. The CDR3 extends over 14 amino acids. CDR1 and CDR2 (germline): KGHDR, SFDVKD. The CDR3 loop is CATSAEDGWDTQYF. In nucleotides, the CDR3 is TGTGCCACCAGTGCGGAAGACGGGTGGGATACGCAGTATTTT.

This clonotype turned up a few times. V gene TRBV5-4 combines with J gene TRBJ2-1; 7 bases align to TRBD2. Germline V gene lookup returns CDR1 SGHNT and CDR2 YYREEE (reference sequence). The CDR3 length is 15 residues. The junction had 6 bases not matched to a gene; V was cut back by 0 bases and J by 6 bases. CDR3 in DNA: TGTGCCAGCAGCTTGGGAGCCCTAGCGGCCAATGAGCAGTTCTTC. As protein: CASSLGALAANEQFF.

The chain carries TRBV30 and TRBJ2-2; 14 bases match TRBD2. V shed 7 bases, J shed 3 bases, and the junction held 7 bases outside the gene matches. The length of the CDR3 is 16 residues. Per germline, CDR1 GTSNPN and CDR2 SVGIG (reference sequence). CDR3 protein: CALTGLAGAYTGELFF. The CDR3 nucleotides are TGTGCCTTAACGGGACTAGCGGGGGCCTACACCGGGGAGCTGTTTTTT.

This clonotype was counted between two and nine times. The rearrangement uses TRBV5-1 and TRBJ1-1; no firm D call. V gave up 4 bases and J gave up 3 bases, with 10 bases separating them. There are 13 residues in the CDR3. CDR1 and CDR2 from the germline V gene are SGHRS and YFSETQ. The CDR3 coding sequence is TGCGCCAGCAGCCCCCCAGAATACACTGAAGCTTTCTTT. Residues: CASSPPEYTEAFF.

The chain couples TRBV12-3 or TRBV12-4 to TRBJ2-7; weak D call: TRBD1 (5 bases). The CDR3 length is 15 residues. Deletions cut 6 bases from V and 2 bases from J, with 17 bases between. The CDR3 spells CASSEQDPSPYEQYF. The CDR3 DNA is TGTGCCAGCAGCGAACAGGACCCGTCCCCCTACGAGCAGTACTTC.

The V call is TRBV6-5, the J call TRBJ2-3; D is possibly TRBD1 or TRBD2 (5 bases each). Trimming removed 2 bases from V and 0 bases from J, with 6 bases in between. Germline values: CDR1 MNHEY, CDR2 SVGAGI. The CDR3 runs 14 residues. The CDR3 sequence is CASSYRDSTDTQYF. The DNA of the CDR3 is TGTGCCAGCAGTTACCGGGACAGCACAGATACGCAGTATTTT.

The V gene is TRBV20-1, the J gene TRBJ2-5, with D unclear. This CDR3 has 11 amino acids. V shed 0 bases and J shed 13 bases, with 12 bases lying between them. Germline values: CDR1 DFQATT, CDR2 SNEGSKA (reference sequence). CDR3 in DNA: TGCAGTGCTAGAGATCCCCGCAGGCTGTACTTC. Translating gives CSARDPRRLYF.

The CDR3 region is CASSDQGSGANVLTF. The CDR3 DNA reads TGTGCCAGCAGTGATCAGGGTTCTGGGGCCAACGTCCTGACTTTC. The V gene is TRBV6-4, the J gene TRBJ2-6; TRBD1 might be the D (5 bases). V was pared by 3 bases and J by 1 base, with 7 bases between. CDR1 is MRHNA and CDR2 is SNTAGT in the germline V gene. This CDR3 is built from 15 residues.

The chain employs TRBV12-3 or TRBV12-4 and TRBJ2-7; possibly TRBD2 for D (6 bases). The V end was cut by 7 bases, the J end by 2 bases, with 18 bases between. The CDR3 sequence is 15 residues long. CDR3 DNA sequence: TGTGCCAGCACCCCGTGGGGGGAGACCCCCTACGAGCAGTACTTC. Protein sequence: CASTPWGETPYEQYF.

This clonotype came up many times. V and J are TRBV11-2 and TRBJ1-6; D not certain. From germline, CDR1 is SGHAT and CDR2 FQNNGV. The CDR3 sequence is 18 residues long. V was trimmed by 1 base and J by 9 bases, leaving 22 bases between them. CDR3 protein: CASSLGRSVRRGSSPLHF. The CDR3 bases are TGTGCCAGCAGCTTAGGTCGCTCTGTACGACGCGGGAGTTCACCCCTCCACTTT.

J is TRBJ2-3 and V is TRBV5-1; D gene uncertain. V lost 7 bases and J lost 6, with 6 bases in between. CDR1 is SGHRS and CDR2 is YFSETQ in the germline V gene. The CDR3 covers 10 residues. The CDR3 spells CASLGDTQYF. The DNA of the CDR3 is TGCGCCAGCCTGGGGGATACGCAGTATTTT.

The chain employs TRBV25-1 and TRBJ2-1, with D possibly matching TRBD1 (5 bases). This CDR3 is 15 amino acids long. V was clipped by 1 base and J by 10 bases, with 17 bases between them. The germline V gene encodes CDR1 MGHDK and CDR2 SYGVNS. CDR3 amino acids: CASSEWGRVVGEQFF. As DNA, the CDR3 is TGTGCCAGCAGTGAATGGGGCAGGGTCGTTGGGGAGCAGTTCTTC. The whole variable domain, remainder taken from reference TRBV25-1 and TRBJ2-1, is EADIYQTPRYLVIGTGKKITLECSQTMGHDKMYWYQQDPGMELHLIHYSYGVNSTEKGDLSSESTVSRIRTEHFPLTLESARPSHTSQYLCASSEWGRVVGEQFFGPGTRLTVL.

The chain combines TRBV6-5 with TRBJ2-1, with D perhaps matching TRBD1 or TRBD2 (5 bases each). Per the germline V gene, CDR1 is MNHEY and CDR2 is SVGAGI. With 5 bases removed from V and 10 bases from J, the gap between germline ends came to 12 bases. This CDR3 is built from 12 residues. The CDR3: CASSDGAREQFF. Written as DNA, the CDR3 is TGTGCCAGCAGTGACGGGGCGCGGGAGCAGTTCTTC.

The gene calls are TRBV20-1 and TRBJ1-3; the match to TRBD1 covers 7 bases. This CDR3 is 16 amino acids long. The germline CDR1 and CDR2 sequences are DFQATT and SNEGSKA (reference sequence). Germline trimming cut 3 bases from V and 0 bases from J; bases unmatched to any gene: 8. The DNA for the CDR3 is TGCAGTGCTAGCGACAGGGAGGCCCTCTCTGGAAACACCATATATTTT. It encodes CSASDREALSGNTIYF.

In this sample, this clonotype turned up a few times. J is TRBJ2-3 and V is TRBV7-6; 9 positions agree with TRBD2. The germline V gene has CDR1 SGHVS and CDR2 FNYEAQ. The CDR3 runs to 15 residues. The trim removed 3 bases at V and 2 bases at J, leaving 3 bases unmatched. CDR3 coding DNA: TGTGCCAGCAGCTTTCTAGCGGGGAACACAGATACGCAGTATTTT. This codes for CASSFLAGNTDTQYF.

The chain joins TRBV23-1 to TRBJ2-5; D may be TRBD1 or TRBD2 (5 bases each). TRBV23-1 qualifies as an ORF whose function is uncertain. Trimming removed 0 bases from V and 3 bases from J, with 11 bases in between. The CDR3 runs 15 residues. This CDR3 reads CASSQSTGAKETQYF. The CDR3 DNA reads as TGCGCCAGCAGTCAATCAACCGGGGCGAAAGAGACCCAGTACTTC.

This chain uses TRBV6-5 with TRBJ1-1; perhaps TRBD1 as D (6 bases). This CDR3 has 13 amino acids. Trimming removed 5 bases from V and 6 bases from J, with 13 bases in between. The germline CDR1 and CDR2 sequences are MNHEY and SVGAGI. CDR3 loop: CASSPYRVPEAFF. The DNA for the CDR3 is TGTGCCAGCAGTCCCTACAGGGTCCCTGAAGCTTTCTTT.

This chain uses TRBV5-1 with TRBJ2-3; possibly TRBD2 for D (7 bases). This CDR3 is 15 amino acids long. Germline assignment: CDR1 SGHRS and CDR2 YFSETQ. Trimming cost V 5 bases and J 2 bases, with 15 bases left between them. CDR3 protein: CASRDSGGSTDTQYF. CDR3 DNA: TGCGCCAGCAGGGATTCGGGGGGCTCCACAGATACGCAGTATTTT.

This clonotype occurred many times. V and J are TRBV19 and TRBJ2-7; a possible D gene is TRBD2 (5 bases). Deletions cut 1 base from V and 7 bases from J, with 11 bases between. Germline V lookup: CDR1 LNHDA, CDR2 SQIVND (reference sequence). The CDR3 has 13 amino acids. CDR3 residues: CASSIGLTGEQYF. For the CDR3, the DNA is TGTGCCAGTAGTATAGGCCTAACGGGAGAGCAGTACTTC. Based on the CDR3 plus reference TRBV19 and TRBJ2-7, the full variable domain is DGGITQSPKYLFRKEGQNVTLSCEQNLNHDAMYWYRQDPGQGLRLIYYSQIVNDFQKGDIAEGYSVSREKKESFPLTVTSAQKNPTAFYLCASSIGLTGEQYFGPGTRLTVT.

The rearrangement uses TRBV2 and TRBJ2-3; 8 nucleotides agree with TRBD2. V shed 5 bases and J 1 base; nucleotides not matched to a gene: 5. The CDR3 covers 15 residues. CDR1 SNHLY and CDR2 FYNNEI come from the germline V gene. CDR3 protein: CASSHQAGGTDTQYF. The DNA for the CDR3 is TGTGCCAGCAGTCACCAAGCGGGGGGCACAGATACGCAGTATTTT.

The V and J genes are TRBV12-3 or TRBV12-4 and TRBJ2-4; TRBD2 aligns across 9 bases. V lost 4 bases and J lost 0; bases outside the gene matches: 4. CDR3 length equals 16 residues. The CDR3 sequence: CASSSSGERAKNIQYF. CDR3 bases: TGTGCCAGCAGTTCTAGCGGGGAGAGAGCCAAAAACATTCAGTACTTC.

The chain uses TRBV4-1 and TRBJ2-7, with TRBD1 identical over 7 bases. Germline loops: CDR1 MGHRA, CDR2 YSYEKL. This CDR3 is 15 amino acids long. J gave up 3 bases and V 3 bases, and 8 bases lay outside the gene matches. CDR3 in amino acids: CASSQGPGTDYEQYF. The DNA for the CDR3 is TGCGCCAGCAGCCAGGGCCCCGGGACAGACTACGAGCAGTACTTC.

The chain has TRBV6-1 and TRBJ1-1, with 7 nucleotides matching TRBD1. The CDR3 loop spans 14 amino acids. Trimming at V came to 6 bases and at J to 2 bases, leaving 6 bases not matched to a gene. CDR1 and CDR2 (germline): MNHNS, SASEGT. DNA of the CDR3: TGTGCCAGCAGGGAGGGACAGTTCAACACTGAAGCTTTCTTT. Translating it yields CASREGQFNTEAFF.

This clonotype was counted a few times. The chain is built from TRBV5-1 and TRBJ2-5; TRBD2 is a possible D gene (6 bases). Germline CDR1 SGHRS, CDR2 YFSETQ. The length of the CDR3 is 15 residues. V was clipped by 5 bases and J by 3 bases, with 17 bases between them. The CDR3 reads CASRGNLAREETQYF. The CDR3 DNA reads TGCGCCAGCAGGGGGAACCTAGCGAGGGAAGAGACCCAGTACTTC.

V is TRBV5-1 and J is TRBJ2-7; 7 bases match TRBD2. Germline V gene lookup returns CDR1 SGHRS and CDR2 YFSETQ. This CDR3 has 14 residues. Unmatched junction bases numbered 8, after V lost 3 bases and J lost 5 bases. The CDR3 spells CASSYGLVDDEQYF. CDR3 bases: TGCGCCAGCAGCTATGGACTAGTTGACGACGAGCAGTACTTC.

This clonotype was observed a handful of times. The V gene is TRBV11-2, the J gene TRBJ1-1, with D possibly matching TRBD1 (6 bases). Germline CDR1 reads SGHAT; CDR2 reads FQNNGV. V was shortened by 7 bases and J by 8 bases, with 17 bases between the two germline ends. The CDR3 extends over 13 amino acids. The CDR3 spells CASTSGQVAEAFF. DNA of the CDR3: TGTGCCAGCACTTCGGGACAAGTCGCCGAAGCTTTCTTT. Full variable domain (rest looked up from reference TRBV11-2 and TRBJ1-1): EAGVAQSPRYKIIEKRQSVAFWCNPISGHATLYWYQQILGQGPKLLIQFQNNGVVDDSQLPKDRFSAERLKGVDSTLKIQPAKLEDSAVYLCASTSGQVAEAFFGQGTRLTVV.

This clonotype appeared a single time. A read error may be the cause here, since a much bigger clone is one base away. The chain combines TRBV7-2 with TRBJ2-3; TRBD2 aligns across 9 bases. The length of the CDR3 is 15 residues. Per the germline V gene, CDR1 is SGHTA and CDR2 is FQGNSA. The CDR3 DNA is TGTGACAGCAGCTCCCTAGCGGGAATAGCAGATACGCAGTATTTT. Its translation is CDSSSLAGIADTQYF.

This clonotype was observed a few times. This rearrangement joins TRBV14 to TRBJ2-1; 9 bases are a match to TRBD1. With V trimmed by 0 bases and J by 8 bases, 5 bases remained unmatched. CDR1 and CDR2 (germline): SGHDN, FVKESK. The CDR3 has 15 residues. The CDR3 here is CASSQERQGVDEQFF. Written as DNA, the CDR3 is TGTGCCAGCAGCCAAGAGAGACAGGGGGTCGATGAGCAGTTCTTC.